This record covers a single T cell receptor (beta chain). This entry comes from a study of cytomegalovirus exposure and HLA in healthy donors. The CDR3 is made up of 14 amino acids. In germline, CDR1 is LNHDA, CDR2 SQIVND (reference sequence). J lost 3 bases, V lost 1 base, and 3 bases had no gene match. The study ran its PCR with 60 Vbeta and 13 Jbeta primers. The table came from immunoSEQ multiplex PCR; TCRdb's copy has only in-frame clones and leaves some out. The sample totals 100,000 to 150,000 clones. The material sequenced was PBMCs. The clonotype was recovered from a man aged 18-30 years in good health and CMV-seronegative. The J gene is TRBJ2-7, the V gene TRBV19; TRBD2 matches at 7 bases. The CDR3 sequence is CASSIGRGDYEQYF. CDR3 DNA sequence: TGTGCCAGTAGTATAGGACGGGGGGACTACGAGCAGTACTTC. Full variable domain (missing parts from reference TRBV19 and TRBJ2-7): DGGITQSPKYLFRKEGQNVTLSCEQNLNHDAMYWYRQDPGQGLRLIYYSQIVNDFQKGDIAEGYSVSREKKESFPLTVTSAQKNPTAFYLCASSIGRGDYEQYFGPGTRLTVT.